The 21 T cell receptor beta chains in this list originate from one sample, sequenced in a study of shared clonotypes between healthy human individuals. The repertoire was sequenced with immunoSEQ multiplex PCR; TCRdb's copy has only in-frame clones and lacks some. The profile covers fewer than 850,000 clones, with about two thirds appearing a single time and 1.8% taken by the ten largest. The source material was memory CD4+ T cells sorted from blood. Sample subset: CD45RA-negative fraction. The origin of the receptors is a woman aged 25 to 39 in good health.

This clone was detected only once. The gene calls are TRBV9 and TRBJ2-1; D unresolved. The germline CDR1 and CDR2 sequences are SGDLS and YYNGEE. V was pared by 7 bases and J by 0 bases, with 11 bases between. The CDR3 extends over 14 amino acids. The CDR3 spells CASQRTNSYNEQFF. In DNA, the CDR3 is TGTGCCAGCCAGAGGACGAACTCCTACAATGAGCAGTTCTTC. Full variable domain (rest looked up from reference TRBV9 and TRBJ2-1): DSGVTQTPKHLITATGQRVTLRCSPRSGDLSVYWYQQSLDQGLQFLIQYYNGEERAKGNILERFSAQQFPDLHSELNLSSLELGDSALYFCASQRTNSYNEQFFGPGTRLTVL.

A few counts support this clone. The rearrangement links TRBV14 to TRBJ1-2, with 11 positions matching TRBD1. The CDR3 is 16 amino acids. V was clipped by 2 bases and J by 8 bases; unmatched bases: 10. Per germline, CDR1 SGHDN and CDR2 FVKESK. CDR3 DNA sequence: TGTGCCAGCAGCCAACTCGGAGGACAGGGGGCTGGCGGCTACACCTTC. It specifies CASSQLGGQGAGGYTF. Full variable domain (rest looked up from reference TRBV14 and TRBJ1-2): EAGVTQFPSHSVIEKGQTVTLRCDPISGHDNLYWYRRVMGKEIKFLLHFVKESKQDESGMPNNRFLAERTGGTYSTLKVQPAELEDSGVYFCASSQLGGQGAGGYTFGSGTRLTVV.

This clone appeared a few times. The chain links TRBV27 to TRBJ2-3; D is perhaps TRBD1 (6 bases). Germline V gene data show CDR1 as MNHEY and CDR2 as SMNVEV (reference sequence). Between the trimmed V and J ends, which lost 5 bases and 2 bases, there was a span of 17 bases. There are 16 residues in the CDR3. The CDR3 region is CASSIQGSGFTDTQYF. For the CDR3, the DNA is TGTGCCAGCAGTATACAGGGAAGCGGATTCACAGATACGCAGTATTTT.

This chain joins TRBV10-2 and TRBJ2-7; D gene unclear. Between the trimmed V and J ends, which lost 0 bases and 2 bases, there was a span of 11 bases. The germline gives CDR1 WSHSY, CDR2 SAAADI. This CDR3 contains 15 residues. The CDR3 DNA follows: TGCGCCAGCAGTGAGTCGCAAGTTCCGGCCTACGAGCAGTACTTC. Translating gives CASSESQVPAYEQYF.

The CDR3 DNA follows: TGTGCCAGCACCTCCGTGGGGGCGAGACCAGACGGCTACACCTTC. It translates to CASTSVGARPDGYTF. The chain has TRBV6-6 and TRBJ1-2; a possible D gene is TRBD1 (6 bases). The CDR3 length is 15 residues. The V gene's germline CDR1 is MNHNY and CDR2 SVGAGI (reference sequence). The germline V and J ends were trimmed by 7 bases and 8 bases, with 23 bases remaining between them.

This clone came up a few times. The chain recombines TRBV9 with TRBJ1-3; no clear D. The V gene's germline CDR1 is SGDLS and CDR2 YYNGEE. Trimming cost V 0 bases and J 0 bases, with 10 bases left between them. The CDR3 totals 16 residues. CDR3 bases: TGTGCCAGCAGCGTAGCTGGGGATAGCTCTGGAAACACCATATATTTT. Translated: CASSVAGDSSGNTIYF. Together with reference TRBV9 and TRBJ1-3, the CDR3 gives the full variable domain: DSGVTQTPKHLITATGQRVTLRCSPRSGDLSVYWYQQSLDQGLQFLIQYYNGEERAKGNILERFSAQQFPDLHSELNLSSLELGDSALYFCASSVAGDSSGNTIYFGEGSWLTVV.

V usage is TRBV19 and J usage is TRBJ1-2; maybe TRBD1 (6 bases). There are 15 residues in the CDR3. V lost 5 bases and J lost 5, with 18 bases in between. The germline V gene has CDR1 LNHDA and CDR2 SQIVND (reference sequence). The CDR3 here is CASSLRGRGTYGYTF. CDR3 DNA sequence: TGTGCCAGTAGTCTCCGCGGGAGGGGGACGTATGGCTACACCTTC.

The J gene is TRBJ1-2, the V gene TRBV9, with a weak D call TRBD1 (5 bases). The V and J ends lost 4 bases and 4 bases respectively, with 17 bases between them. The CDR3 consists of 15 residues. Germline CDR1 SGDLS, CDR2 YYNGEE. DNA of the CDR3: TGTGCCAGCAGCCCCGACCCGGGGCAGCCCTATGGCTACACCTTC. Its translation: CASSPDPGQPYGYTF.

As for this clone: One end of the junction does not line up with germline, which may come from a read error. This chain uses TRBV28 with TRBJ2-5, with D possibly called TRBD1 or TRBD2 (6 bases each). The CDR3 has 14 amino acids. Germline-derived CDR1 and CDR2 are MDHEN and SYDVKM. In DNA, the CDR3 is TGTGCCAGCAGGGACGGGGGCAGGCAAGAGACCAAGTACTTC. This gives the protein CASRDGGRQETKYF.

This clone was seen a handful of times. DNA of the CDR3: TGTGCCAGCTCACCACGTTGGGACAGGGGGCCGGAGCAGTACTTC. As protein: CASSPRWDRGPEQYF. The chain links TRBV18 to TRBJ2-7, with 12 positions matching TRBD1. After removal of 1 base from V and 7 bases from J, the junction contained 5 bases not matched to a gene. CDR1 and CDR2 (germline): KGHSH, LQKENI. The CDR3 length is 15 residues.

In DNA, the CDR3 is TGTGCCAGCAGCTTGACAGGGGCCAAGTACAATGAGCAGTTCTTC. It specifies CASSLTGAKYNEQFF. The chain is built from TRBV11-2 and TRBJ2-1; 8 bases fit TRBD1. This CDR3 has 15 amino acids. V was pared by 3 bases and J by 4 bases, with 5 bases of the junction left unmatched. Per germline, CDR1 SGHAT and CDR2 FQNNGV.

J is TRBJ1-1 and V is TRBV29-1; D remains ambiguous. CDR3 length: 12 residues. V dropped 3 bases and J dropped 1 base, with 6 bases sitting between them. Looked up from germline, CDR1 is SQVTM and CDR2 is ANQGSEA. The CDR3 DNA is TGCAGCGTTGAGATACAGAACACTGAAGCTTTCTTT. This codes for CSVEIQNTEAFF.

There are a few counts of this clone. The V and J genes are TRBV7-9 and TRBJ2-2, with D maybe TRBD2 (5 bases). The germline V gene has CDR1 SEHNR and CDR2 FQNEAQ (reference sequence). With 0 bases removed from V and 2 bases from J, the gap between germline ends came to 10 bases. The CDR3 sequence is 16 residues long. Here the CDR3 DNA reads TGTGCCAGCAGCTTAGCGGCAGGACTCAACACCGGGGAGCTGTTTTTT. It encodes CASSLAAGLNTGELFF.

The sample holds a few counts of this clone. V usage is TRBV6-6 and J usage is TRBJ2-3; D is perhaps TRBD2 (6 bases). Trimming removed 7 bases from V and 4 bases from J, with 12 bases in between. Germline V gene lookup returns CDR1 MNHNY and CDR2 SVGAGI (reference sequence). This CDR3 spans 13 amino acids. CDR3 DNA: TGTGCCAGCACCGACCGGGGGTCAGATACGCAGTATTTT. This translates into CASTDRGSDTQYF.

This clone was detected only a few times. This chain uses TRBV30 with TRBJ1-1; D call uncertain. V lost 0 bases and J 0 bases, leaving 5 bases between the germline ends. The germline CDR1 and CDR2 sequences are GTSNPN and SVGIG (reference sequence). There are 13 residues in the CDR3. CDR3 loop: CAWSVNMNTEAFF. In DNA, the CDR3 is TGTGCCTGGAGTGTGAACATGAACACTGAAGCTTTCTTT.

The V call is TRBV7-6, the J call TRBJ2-3, with D perhaps matching TRBD1 (6 bases). The germline V and J ends were trimmed by 4 bases and 5 bases, with 16 bases remaining between them. The CDR3 extends over 15 amino acids. From germline, CDR1 is SGHVS and CDR2 FNYEAQ. Here the CDR3 reads CASSSSGLTGDTQYF. DNA for the CDR3: TGTGCCAGCAGCTCCTCAGGGTTGACAGGAGATACGCAGTATTTT.

The chain is built from TRBV11-2 and TRBJ2-2, with TRBD1 identical over 9 bases. V trimming: 5 bases; J trimming: 7 bases; junction bases outside the gene matches: 5. Germline V gene lookup returns CDR1 SGHAT and CDR2 FQNNGV. The CDR3 is 14 residues long. The CDR3 nucleotides are TGTGCCAGCAGCAACAGGGGGCTGGGCGGGGAGCTGTTTTTT. Its translation is CASSNRGLGGELFF.

The rearrangement uses TRBV27 and TRBJ2-7, with D perhaps matching TRBD1 or TRBD2 (5 bases each). Germline loops: CDR1 MNHEY, CDR2 SMNVEV (reference sequence). Deletions cut 3 bases from V and 4 bases from J, with 16 bases between. The CDR3 runs 15 residues. CDR3 residues: CASSFLRDQVYEQYF. The CDR3, as DNA: TGTGCCAGCAGTTTCTTACGGGACCAAGTTTACGAGCAGTACTTC.

This chain uses TRBV7-9 with TRBJ1-1; no clear D gene. The CDR3 covers 12 residues. From germline, CDR1 is SEHNR and CDR2 FQNEAQ (reference sequence). The V gene lost 1 base and the J gene lost 10 bases, with 10 bases spanning the gap. The CDR3 here is CASSLEAGPAFF. For the CDR3, the DNA is TGTGCCAGCAGCTTAGAAGCTGGACCAGCTTTCTTT.

The chain couples TRBV14 to TRBJ1-1, with D perhaps TRBD1 (5 bases). The CDR3 sequence is 16 residues long. Per the germline V gene, CDR1 is SGHDN and CDR2 is FVKESK. Trimming stripped 4 bases from V and 2 bases from J, with 17 bases between. The CDR3 DNA sequence: TGTGCCAGCAGCCCCCTCCAGGGAGGCGCCAACACTGAAGCTTTCTTT. Amino acids: CASSPLQGGANTEAFF.

The gene calls are TRBV5-8 and TRBJ2-7; 9 positions agree with TRBD2. The CDR3 covers 15 residues. In germline, CDR1 is SGHTS, CDR2 YDEGEE. The ends lost 4 bases at V and 6 bases at J; junction bases unmatched: 11. The CDR3 DNA sequence: TGTGCCAGCAGCCCCTGGGCGGGAGGGCCGGGCGAGCAGTACTTC. Encoded protein: CASSPWAGGPGEQYF.